The next 21 T cell receptor beta chains were all read from a single sample in a study of control samples from healthy donors and cancer patients (dated by TCRdb to the early 2020s). Library creation used the immunoSEQ multiplex PCR assay. In TCRdb, the immuneACCESS table is reduced to in-frame sequences with V and J assigned. These tables do not hold every clone; where another copy was compared, an unresolved V gene accounts for under half, and the others remain unexplained. Here the sample has under 150,000 clones; approximately 89% occur a single time. Approximately 7.5% of the sample comes from the top ten. The sample taken for sequencing was PBMCs. Source of these receptors: a man between 45 and 60 years old with head and neck cancer.

The gene calls are TRBV19 and TRBJ1-2; tentatively, D is TRBD1 (5 bases). CDR1 and CDR2 (germline): LNHDA, SQIVND (reference sequence). The CDR3 consists of 11 residues. Trimming left V 7 bases short and J 6 bases short, with 9 bases between. The CDR3 DNA follows: TGTGCCAGTACTCAAGGGGATGGCTACACCTTC. Protein product: CASTQGDGYTF.

The rearrangement links TRBV3-1 (or the pseudogene TRBV3-2) to TRBJ2-5; perhaps TRBD1 as D (5 bases). Looked up from germline, CDR1 is LGHDT and CDR2 is YNNKEL (reference sequence). This CDR3 comprises 15 residues. V shed 8 bases and J shed 5 bases, with 21 bases lying between them. The CDR3 DNA sequence: TGTGCCAGCGCCCTTCAGGGAACGCTAGGGGAGACCCAGTACTTC. Translation: CASALQGTLGETQYF.

J is TRBJ1-4 and V is TRBV5-4, with D perhaps TRBD1 (5 bases). Trimming cost V 2 bases and J 3 bases, with 11 bases left between them. This CDR3 spans 15 amino acids. Germline lookup yields CDR1 SGHNT and CDR2 YYREEE (reference sequence). The CDR3 DNA is TGTGCCAGCAGCTTTCGAGGCAGGGCTAATGAAAAACTGTTTTTT. It yields the protein CASSFRGRANEKLFF.

The V call is TRBV15, the J call TRBJ2-6; D unresolved. CDR1 is LNHNV, CDR2 YYDKDF, per germline (reference sequence). CDR3 length equals 20 residues. Trimming shortened V by 1 base and J by 1 base, and 20 bases separated the two germline ends. The CDR3 nucleotides read TGTGCCACCAGCAGAGCCTCCATAACGGCTGACTCATCTGGGGCCAACGTCCTGACTTTC. Translating gives CATSRASITADSSGANVLTF.

V usage is TRBV24-1 and J usage is TRBJ2-1; D not resolved. The CDR3 totals 13 residues. Trimming removed 7 bases from V and 8 bases from J, with 14 bases in between. From germline, CDR1 is KGHDR and CDR2 SFDVKD. The CDR3 sequence is CATSPGHLYEQFF. CDR3 nucleotides: TGTGCCACCAGCCCCGGGCACCTCTATGAGCAGTTCTTC.

This clone was counted once. The chain couples TRBV27 to TRBJ2-1, with 11 bases matching TRBD2. The V segment lost 7 bases and the J segment 0 bases; nucleotides outside the gene matches: 17. Germline values: CDR1 MNHEY, CDR2 SMNVEV (reference sequence). There are 20 residues in the CDR3. CDR3 bases: TGTGCCAGCACAAGGAGTCTCGGACTAGCGGGTTCGAGCTCCTACAATGAGCAGTTCTTC. Translated, it gives CASTRSLGLAGSSSYNEQFF.

This clone was observed a single time. The CDR3: CASSQETRGYTF. CDR3 bases: TGTGCCAGCAGCCAAGAGACCCGCGGCTACACCTTC. V is TRBV3-1 (or the pseudogene TRBV3-2) and J is TRBJ1-2; D ambiguous. V lost 0 bases to trimming and J lost 8 bases, with 7 bases between them. This CDR3 has 12 residues. CDR1 is LGHDT and CDR2 is YNNKEL in the germline V gene (reference sequence).

A few counts support this clone. The J gene is TRBJ2-3, the V gene TRBV2; D is unresolved. Trimming took off 4 bases at V and 6 bases at J, with 8 bases between the two ends. CDR3 length: 12 amino acids. In germline, CDR1 is SNHLY, CDR2 FYNNEI. CDR3 nucleotides: TGTGCCAGCAGTGCTCTCCAGGATACGCAGTATTTT. Its translation is CASSALQDTQYF.

V gene TRBV27 combines with J gene TRBJ2-3, with 13 bases fitting TRBD2. CDR1 MNHEY and CDR2 SMNVEV come from the germline V gene (reference sequence). V was clipped by 0 bases and J by 1 base; unmatched bases: 7. The CDR3 loop spans 19 amino acids. Here the CDR3 reads CASSLSWTSGRIGTDTQYF. CDR3 coding DNA: TGTGCCAGCAGTTTATCGTGGACTAGCGGGAGAATTGGCACAGATACGCAGTATTTT.

With regard to this clone: The sample carries other DNA sequences with the same CDR3. This rearrangement joins TRBV27 to TRBJ2-7, with D perhaps TRBD1 (6 bases). This CDR3 has 11 residues. The germline V and J ends were trimmed by 5 bases and 6 bases, with 8 bases remaining between them. Germline lookup yields CDR1 MNHEY and CDR2 SMNVEV (reference sequence). This chain's CDR3 is CASSLGGEQYF. Here the CDR3 DNA reads TGTGCCAGCAGTCTAGGGGGCGAGCAGTACTTC.

The V call is TRBV10-3, the J call TRBJ2-2, with D possibly TRBD2 on 6 matching bases. The germline gives CDR1 ENHRY, CDR2 SYGVKD. This CDR3 is built from 12 residues. V lost 0 bases, J lost 13 bases, and 9 bases lay in between. CDR3 amino acids: CAISESQGGLFF. The CDR3 region has the DNA TGTGCCATCAGTGAGTCGCAGGGAGGGCTGTTTTTT.

The J gene is TRBJ1-5, the V gene TRBV21-1. TRBV21-1 is assigned pseudogene status. The CDR3 covers 10 residues. CDR3 protein: CASKPQPQHF. DNA for the CDR3: TGTGCCAGCAAACCTCAGCCCCAGCATTTT.

This chain links TRBV5-4 with TRBJ2-5; D is undetermined. The germline CDR1 and CDR2 sequences are SGHNT and YYREEE (reference sequence). Trimming removed 4 bases at V and 0 bases at J, with 7 bases between. This CDR3 comprises 13 residues. CDR3 sequence reads: CASSLLDQETQYF. CDR3 nucleotides: TGTGCCAGCAGCCTCCTCGACCAAGAGACCCAGTACTTC.

This chain connects TRBV15 to TRBJ2-7; unclear D gene. This CDR3 region has 12 residues. Trimming took off 0 bases at V and 5 bases at J, with 5 bases between the two ends. Looked up from germline, CDR1 is LNHNV and CDR2 is YYDKDF (reference sequence). In DNA, the CDR3 is TGTGCCACCAGCAGAGATCGGAACGAGCAGTACTTC. Its protein product is CATSRDRNEQYF.

V and J are TRBV30 and TRBJ1-2; D gene ambiguous. Trimming left V 1 base short and J 7 bases short, with 7 bases between. Germline V lookup: CDR1 GTSNPN, CDR2 SVGIG (reference sequence). This CDR3 contains 11 residues. CDR3 sequence: CAWSEGSGYTF. The CDR3 DNA is TGTGCCTGGAGTGAAGGGAGTGGCTACACCTTC. Together with reference TRBV30 and TRBJ1-2, the CDR3 gives the full variable domain: SQTIHQWPATLVQPVGSPLSLECTVEGTSNPNLYWYRQAAGRGLQLLFYSVGIGQISSEVPQNLSASRPQDRQFILSSKKLLLSDSGFYLCAWSEGSGYTFGSGTRLTVV.

V and J are TRBV7-9 and TRBJ2-3, with D perhaps matching TRBD1 or TRBD2 (5 bases each). V lost 4 bases, J lost 2 bases, and 16 bases lay in between. The CDR3 sequence is 16 residues long. Germline V gene lookup returns CDR1 SEHNR and CDR2 FQNEAQ (reference sequence). The CDR3: CASSWDRYVLTDTQYF. As DNA, the CDR3 is TGTGCCAGCAGCTGGGACCGATATGTACTCACAGATACGCAGTATTTT.

J is TRBJ1-1 and V is TRBV30; D not certain. This CDR3 has 14 residues. V dropped 0 bases and J dropped 5 bases, with 13 bases sitting between them. Germline V gives CDR1 GTSNPN, CDR2 SVGIG (reference sequence). CDR3 residues: CAWSVRLRATEAFF. CDR3 coding DNA: TGTGCCTGGAGTGTAAGGCTAAGGGCTACTGAAGCTTTCTTT.

The rearrangement uses TRBV5-1 and TRBJ2-2; 14 positions agree with TRBD2. Trimming removed 4 bases from V and 6 bases from J; junction bases left unmatched: 8. Germline V gene data show CDR1 as SGHRS and CDR2 as YFSETQ. This CDR3 has 17 residues. The chain's CDR3 is CASSLGLAGVSAGELFF. The DNA for the CDR3 is TGCGCCAGCAGCCTGGGACTAGCGGGAGTCTCGGCCGGGGAGCTGTTTTTT.

The chain employs TRBV10-3 and TRBJ1-1; tentative D call: TRBD1 (6 bases). V was shortened by 6 bases and J by 0 bases, with 8 bases between the two germline ends. CDR1 and CDR2 from the germline V gene are ENHRY and SYGVKD. This CDR3 has 13 amino acids. The CDR3 sequence: CAIRGGMNTEAFF. The CDR3 DNA follows: TGTGCCATCAGGGGGGGCATGAACACTGAAGCTTTCTTT.

This clone was counted once. The rearrangement links TRBV6-5 to TRBJ1-5; D remains ambiguous. V lost 0 bases to trimming and J lost 6 bases, with 9 bases between them. The germline V gene encodes CDR1 MNHEY and CDR2 SVGAGI. The length of the CDR3 is 14 residues. In DNA, the CDR3 is TGTGCCAGCAGTTACTCGGGCGGAAGTCAGCCCCAGCATTTT. Encoded protein: CASSYSGGSQPQHF.

The rearrangement links TRBV7-2 to TRBJ1-1, with D uncertain. Germline CDR1 is SGHTA and CDR2 is FQGNSA. The CDR3 has 13 residues. V was clipped by 5 bases and J by 1 base, with 8 bases between them. This CDR3 is CASSLAPNTEAFF. CDR3 DNA sequence: TGTGCCAGCAGCCTTGCCCCGAACACTGAAGCTTTCTTT.